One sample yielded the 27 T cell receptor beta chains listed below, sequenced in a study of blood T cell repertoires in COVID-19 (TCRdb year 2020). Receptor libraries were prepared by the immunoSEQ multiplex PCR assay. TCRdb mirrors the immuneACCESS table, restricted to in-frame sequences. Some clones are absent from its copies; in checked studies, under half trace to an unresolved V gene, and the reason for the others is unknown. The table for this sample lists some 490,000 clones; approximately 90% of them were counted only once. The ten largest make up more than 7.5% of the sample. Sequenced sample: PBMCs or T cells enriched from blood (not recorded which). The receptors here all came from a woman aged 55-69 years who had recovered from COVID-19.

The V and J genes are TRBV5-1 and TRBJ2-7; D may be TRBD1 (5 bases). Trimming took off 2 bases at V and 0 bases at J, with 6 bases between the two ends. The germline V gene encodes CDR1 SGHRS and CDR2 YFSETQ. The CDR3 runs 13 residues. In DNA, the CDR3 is TGCGCCAGCAGCTTTGACAGCTCCTACGAGCAGTACGTC. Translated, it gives CASSFDSSYEQYV.

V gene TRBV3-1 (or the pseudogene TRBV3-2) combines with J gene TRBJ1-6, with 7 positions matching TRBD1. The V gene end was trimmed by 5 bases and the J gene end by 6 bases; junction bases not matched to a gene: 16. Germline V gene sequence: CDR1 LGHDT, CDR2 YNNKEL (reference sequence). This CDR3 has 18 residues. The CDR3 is CASSWGNPAGQSNSPLHF. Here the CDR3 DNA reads TGTGCCAGCAGCTGGGGGAATCCGGCGGGACAGAGTAATTCACCCCTCCACTTT.

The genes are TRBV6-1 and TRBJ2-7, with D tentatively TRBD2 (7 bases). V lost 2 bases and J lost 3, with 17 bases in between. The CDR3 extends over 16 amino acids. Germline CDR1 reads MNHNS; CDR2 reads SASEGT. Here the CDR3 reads CASSEKVRGGDYEQYV. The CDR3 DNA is TGTGCCAGCAGTGAAAAGGTCAGGGGAGGGGACTACGAGCAGTACGTC.

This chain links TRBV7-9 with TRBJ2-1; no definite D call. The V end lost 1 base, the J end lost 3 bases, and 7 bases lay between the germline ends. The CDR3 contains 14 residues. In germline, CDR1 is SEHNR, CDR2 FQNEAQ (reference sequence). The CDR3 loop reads CASSLDTNYNEQFF. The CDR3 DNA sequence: TGTGCCAGCAGCTTAGATACTAACTACAATGAGCAGTTCTTC.

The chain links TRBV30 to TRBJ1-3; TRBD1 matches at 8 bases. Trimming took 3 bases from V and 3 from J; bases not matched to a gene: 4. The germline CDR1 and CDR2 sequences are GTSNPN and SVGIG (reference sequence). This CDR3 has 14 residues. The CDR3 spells CAWSAGGGGNTIYF. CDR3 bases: TGTGCCTGGAGCGCAGGGGGCGGTGGAAACACCATATATTTT.

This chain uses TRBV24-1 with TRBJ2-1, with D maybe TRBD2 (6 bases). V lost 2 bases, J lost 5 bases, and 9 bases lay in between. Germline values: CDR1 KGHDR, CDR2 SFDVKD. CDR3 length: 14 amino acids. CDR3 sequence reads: CATSDWAGNNEQFF. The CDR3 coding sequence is TGTGCCACCAGTGATTGGGCGGGGAACAATGAGCAGTTCTTC.

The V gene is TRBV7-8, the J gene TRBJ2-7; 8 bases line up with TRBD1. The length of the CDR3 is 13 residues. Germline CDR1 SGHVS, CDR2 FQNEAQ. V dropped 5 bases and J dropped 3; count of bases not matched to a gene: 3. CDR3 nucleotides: TGTGCCAGCAGCGCCGACAGGGGCTACGAGCAGTACGTC. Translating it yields CASSADRGYEQYV.

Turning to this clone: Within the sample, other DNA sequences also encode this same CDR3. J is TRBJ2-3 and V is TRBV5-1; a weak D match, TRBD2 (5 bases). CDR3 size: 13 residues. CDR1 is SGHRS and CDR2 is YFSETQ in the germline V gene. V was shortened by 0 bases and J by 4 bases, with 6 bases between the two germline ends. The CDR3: CASSLAGADTQYF. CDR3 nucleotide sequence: TGCGCCAGCAGCTTGGCCGGGGCAGATACGCAGTATTTT.

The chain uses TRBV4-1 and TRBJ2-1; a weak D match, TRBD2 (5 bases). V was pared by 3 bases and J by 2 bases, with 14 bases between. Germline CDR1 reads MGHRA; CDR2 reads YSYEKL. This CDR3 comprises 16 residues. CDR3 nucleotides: TGCGCCAGCAGCCAGGAGTTAGCGCAGACCTACAATGAGCAGTTCTTC. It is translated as CASSQELAQTYNEQFF.

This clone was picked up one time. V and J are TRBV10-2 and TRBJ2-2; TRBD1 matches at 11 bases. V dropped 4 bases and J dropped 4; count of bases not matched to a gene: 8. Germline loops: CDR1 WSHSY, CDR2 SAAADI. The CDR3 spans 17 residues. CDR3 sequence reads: CASSAAVDRGRTGELFF. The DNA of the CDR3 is TGCGCCAGCAGTGCGGCCGTGGACAGGGGGCGCACCGGGGAGCTGTTTTTT.

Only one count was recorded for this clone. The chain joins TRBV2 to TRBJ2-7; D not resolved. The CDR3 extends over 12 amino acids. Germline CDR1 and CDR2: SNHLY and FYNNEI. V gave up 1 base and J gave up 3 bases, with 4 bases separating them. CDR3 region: CASSEGLYEQYF. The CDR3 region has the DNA TGTGCCAGCAGTGAAGGGCTCTACGAGCAGTACTTC.

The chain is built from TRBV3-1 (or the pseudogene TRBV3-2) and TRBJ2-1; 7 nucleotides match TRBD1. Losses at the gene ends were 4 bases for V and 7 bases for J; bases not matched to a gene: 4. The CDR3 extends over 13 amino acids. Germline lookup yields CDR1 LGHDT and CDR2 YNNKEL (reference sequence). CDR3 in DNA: TGTGCCAGCAGCCTCTACAGGGGAAATGAGCAGTTCTTC. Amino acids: CASSLYRGNEQFF.

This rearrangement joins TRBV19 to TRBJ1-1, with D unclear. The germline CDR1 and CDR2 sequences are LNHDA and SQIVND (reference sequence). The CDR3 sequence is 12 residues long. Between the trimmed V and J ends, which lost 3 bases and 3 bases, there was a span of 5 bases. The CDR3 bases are TGTGCCAGTAGTATGAGGGACACTGAAGCTTTCTTT. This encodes CASSMRDTEAFF.

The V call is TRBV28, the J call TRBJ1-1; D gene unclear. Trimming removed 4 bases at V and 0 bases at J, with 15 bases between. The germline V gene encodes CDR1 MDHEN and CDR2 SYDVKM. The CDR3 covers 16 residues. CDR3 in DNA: TGTGCCAGCAGTTCTCGGAGCGGAACAATGAACACTGAAGCTTTCTTT. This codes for CASSSRSGTMNTEAFF.

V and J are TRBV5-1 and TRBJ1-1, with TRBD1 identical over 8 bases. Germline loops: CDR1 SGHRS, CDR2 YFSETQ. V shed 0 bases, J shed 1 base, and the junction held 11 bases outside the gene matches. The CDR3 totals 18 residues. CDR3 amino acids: CASSLAGAGGYPNTEAFF. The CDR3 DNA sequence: TGCGCCAGCAGCTTGGCAGGGGCAGGGGGCTATCCGAACACTGAAGCTTTCTTT.

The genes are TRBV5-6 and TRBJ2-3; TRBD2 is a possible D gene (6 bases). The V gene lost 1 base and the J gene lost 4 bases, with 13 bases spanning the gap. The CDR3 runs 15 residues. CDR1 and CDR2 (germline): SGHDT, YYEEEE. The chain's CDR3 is CASSLPDYSSDTQYF. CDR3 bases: TGTGCCAGCAGCTTGCCGGACTACTCGTCAGATACGCAGTATTTT.

The CDR3 DNA is TGTGCCACCTCCTCCGGGACAGGGGGCCATCAGCCCCAGCATTTT. This gives the protein CATSSGTGGHQPQHF. The chain recombines TRBV27 with TRBJ1-5; 12 nucleotides match TRBD1. The CDR3 has 15 amino acids. J was trimmed by 5 bases and V by 10 bases; bases with no gene match: 9. Germline V gene data show CDR1 as MNHEY and CDR2 as SMNVEV (reference sequence).

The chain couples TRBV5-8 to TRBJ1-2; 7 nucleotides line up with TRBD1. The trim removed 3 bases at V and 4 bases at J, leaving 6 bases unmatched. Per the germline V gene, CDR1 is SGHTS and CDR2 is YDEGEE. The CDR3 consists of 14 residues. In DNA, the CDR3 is TGTGCCAGCAGCTATTTGGGACAGCTCTATGGCTACACCTTC. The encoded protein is CASSYLGQLYGYTF.

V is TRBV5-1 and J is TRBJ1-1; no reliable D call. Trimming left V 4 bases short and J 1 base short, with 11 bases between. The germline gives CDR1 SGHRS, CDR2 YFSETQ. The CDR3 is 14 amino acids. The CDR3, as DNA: TGCGCCAGCAGCCAGGACTATTCGAACACTGAAGCTTTCTTT. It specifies CASSQDYSNTEAFF.

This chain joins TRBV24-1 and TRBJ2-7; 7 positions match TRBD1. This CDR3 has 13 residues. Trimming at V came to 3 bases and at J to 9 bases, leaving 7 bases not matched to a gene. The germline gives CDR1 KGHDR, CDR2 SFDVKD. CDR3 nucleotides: TGTGCCACCAGTGATACGGGACAGCAGGTGCAGTACGTC. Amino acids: CATSDTGQQVQYV.

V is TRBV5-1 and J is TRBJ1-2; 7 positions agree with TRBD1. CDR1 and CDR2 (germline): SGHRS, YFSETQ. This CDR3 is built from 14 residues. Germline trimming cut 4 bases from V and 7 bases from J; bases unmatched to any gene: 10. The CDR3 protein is CASSPGTASLGYTF. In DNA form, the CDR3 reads TGCGCCAGCAGCCCCGGGACAGCTTCCCTTGGCTACACCTTC.

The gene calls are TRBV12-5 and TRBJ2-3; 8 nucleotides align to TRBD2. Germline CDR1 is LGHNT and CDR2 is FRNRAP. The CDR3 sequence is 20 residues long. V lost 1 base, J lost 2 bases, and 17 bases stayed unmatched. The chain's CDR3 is CASGLARTALGLAVTDTQYF. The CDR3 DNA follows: TGTGCTAGTGGTTTGGCCAGGACAGCTCTTGGACTAGCCGTCACAGATACGCAGTATTTT.

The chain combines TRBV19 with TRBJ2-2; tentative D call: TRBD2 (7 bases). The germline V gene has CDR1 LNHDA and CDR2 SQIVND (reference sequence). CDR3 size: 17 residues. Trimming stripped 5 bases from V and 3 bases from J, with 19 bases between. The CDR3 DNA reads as TGTGCCAGTAGTTCCGTTCGCCGGGGGGCGGACACCGGGGAGCTGTTTTTT. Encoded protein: CASSSVRRGADTGELFF. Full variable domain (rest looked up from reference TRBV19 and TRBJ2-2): DGGITQSPKYLFRKEGQNVTLSCEQNLNHDAMYWYRQDPGQGLRLIYYSQIVNDFQKGDIAEGYSVSREKKESFPLTVTSAQKNPTAFYLCASSSVRRGADTGELFFGEGSRLTVL.

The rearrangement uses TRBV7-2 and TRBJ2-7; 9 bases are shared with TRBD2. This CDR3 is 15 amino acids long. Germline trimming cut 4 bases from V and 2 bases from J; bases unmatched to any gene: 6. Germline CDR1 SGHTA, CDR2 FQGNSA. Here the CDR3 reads CASSWRGGGAYEQYF. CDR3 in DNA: TGTGCCAGCAGCTGGAGAGGCGGGGGGGCCTACGAGCAGTACTTC.

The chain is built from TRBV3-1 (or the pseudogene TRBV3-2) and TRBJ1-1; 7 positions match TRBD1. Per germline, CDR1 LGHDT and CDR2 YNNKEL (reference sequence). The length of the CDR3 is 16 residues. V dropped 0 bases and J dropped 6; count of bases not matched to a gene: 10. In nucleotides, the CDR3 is TGTGCCAGCAGCCAAGATCATCTAGGGGGCGCACCTGAAGCTTTCTTT. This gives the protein CASSQDHLGGAPEAFF.

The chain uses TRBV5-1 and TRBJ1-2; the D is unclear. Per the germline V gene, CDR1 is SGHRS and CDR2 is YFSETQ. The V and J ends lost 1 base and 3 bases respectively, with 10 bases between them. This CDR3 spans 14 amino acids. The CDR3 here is CASSLITRDYGYTF. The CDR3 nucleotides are TGCGCCAGCAGCTTGATAACCCGGGACTATGGCTACACCTTC.

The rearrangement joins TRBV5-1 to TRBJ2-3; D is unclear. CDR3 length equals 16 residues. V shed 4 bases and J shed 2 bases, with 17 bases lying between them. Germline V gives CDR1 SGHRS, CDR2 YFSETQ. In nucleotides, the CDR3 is TGCGCCAGCAGCCTTAGCCCTCCCGGCAACACAGATACGCAGTATTTT. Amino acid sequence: CASSLSPPGNTDTQYF.